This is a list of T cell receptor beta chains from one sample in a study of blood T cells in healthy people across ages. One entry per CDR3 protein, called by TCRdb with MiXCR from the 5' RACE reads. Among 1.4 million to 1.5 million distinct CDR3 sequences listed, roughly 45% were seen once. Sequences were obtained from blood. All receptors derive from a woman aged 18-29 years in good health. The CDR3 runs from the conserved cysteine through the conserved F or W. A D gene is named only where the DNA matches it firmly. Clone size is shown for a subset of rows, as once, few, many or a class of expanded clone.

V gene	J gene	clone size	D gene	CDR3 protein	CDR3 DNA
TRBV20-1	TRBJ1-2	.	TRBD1	CSAPTSPDRARAHYGYTF	TGCAGTGCTCCCACTTCCCCGGACAGGGCCCGAGCCCACTATGGCTACACCTTC
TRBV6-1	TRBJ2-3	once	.	CACRGGAEVDTQYF	TGTGCCTGCAGAGGAGGAGCGGAGGTGGATACGCAGTATTTT
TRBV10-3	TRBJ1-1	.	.	CAISEGPNAEAFF	TGTGCCATCAGTGAGGGCCCAAACGCTGAAGCTTTCTTT
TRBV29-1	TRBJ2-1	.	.	CSISTGYQETQFF	TGCAGCATCAGCACAGGGTACCAAGAGACCCAGTTCTTC
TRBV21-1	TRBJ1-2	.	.	CASSKGTGGGYGYTF	TGTGCCAGCAGCAAAGGAACAGGGGGAGGCTATGGCTACACCTTC
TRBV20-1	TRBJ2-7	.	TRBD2	CSAERLAGANEQYF	TGCAGTGCTGAACGACTAGCGGGAGCCAATGAGCAGTACTTC
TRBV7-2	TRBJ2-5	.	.	CASSLGLWQETQYF	TGTGCCAGCAGCTTGGGGTTATGGCAAGAGACCCAGTACTTC
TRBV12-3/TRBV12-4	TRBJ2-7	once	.	CAGRGAWGQYF	TGTGCCGGCAGGGGAGCATGGGGGCAGTACTTC
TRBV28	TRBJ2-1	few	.	CASSPEPGPYNEQFF	TGTGCCAGCAGTCCCGAACCGGGACCCTACAATGAGCAGTTCTTC
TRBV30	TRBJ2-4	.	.	CAWSQGSPLAKNIQYF	TGTGCCTGGAGTCAGGGGTCCCCCCTGGCCAAAAACATTCAGTACTTC
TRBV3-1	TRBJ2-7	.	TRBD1	CASSQAGTGEREQYF	TGTGCCAGCAGCCAAGCCGGGACAGGGGAAAGGGAGCAGTACTTC
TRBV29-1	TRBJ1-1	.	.	CSIRTPREAFF	TGCAGCATACGGACCCCGAGGGAAGCTTTCTTT
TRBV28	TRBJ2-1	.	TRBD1	CASSPYAGTGNSACNEQFF	TGTGCCAGCAGTCCTTATGCCGGGACAGGGAATAGCGCCTGCAATGAGCAGTTCTTC
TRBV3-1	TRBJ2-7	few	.	CASSQNDEQYF	TGTGCCAGCAGCCAAAACGACGAGCAGTACTTC
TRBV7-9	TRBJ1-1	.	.	CASSSFPERGFMNTEAFF	TGTGCCAGCAGCTCCTTCCCCGAGCGTGGTTTCATGAACACTGAAGCTTTCTTT
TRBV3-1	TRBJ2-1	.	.	CASSQVSGEVEFF	TGTGCCAGCAGCCAAGTCTCGGGGGAAGTAGAGTTCTTC
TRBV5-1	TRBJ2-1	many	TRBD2	CASSRTSGSQNEQFF	TGCGCCAGCAGCCGGACTAGCGGGAGTCAAAATGAGCAGTTCTTC
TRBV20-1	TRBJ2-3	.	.	CSASDGNTDTQYF	TGCAGTGCTAGTGACGGGAACACAGATACGCAGTATTTT
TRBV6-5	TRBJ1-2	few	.	CASSYSKVPGYGYTF	TGTGCCAGCAGTTACTCGAAGGTCCCGGGTTATGGCTACACCTTC
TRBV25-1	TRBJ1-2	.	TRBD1	CARGGQGSYGYTF	TGTGCCCGCGGTGGACAGGGATCCTATGGCTACACCTTC
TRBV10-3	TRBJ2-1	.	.	CAITGVSYNEQFF	TGTGCCATCACGGGTGTCTCCTACAATGAGCAGTTCTTC
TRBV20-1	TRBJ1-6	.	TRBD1	CSARPTGGTSPLHF	TGCAGTGCTAGACCGACAGGGGGGACTTCACCCCTCCACTTT